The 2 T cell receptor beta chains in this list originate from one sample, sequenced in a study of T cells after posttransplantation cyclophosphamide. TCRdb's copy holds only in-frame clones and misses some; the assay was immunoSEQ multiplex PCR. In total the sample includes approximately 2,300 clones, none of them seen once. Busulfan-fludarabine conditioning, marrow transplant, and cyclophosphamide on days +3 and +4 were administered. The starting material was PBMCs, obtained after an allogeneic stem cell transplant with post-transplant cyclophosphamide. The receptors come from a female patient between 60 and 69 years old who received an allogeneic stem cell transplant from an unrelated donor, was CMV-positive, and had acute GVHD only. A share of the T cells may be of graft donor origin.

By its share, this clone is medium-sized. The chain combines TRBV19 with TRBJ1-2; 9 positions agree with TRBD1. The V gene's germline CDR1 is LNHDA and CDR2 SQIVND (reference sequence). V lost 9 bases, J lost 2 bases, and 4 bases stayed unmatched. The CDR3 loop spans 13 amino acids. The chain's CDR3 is CASRQGGNYGYTF. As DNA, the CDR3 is TGTGCCAGCCGACAGGGGGGCAACTATGGCTACACCTTC.

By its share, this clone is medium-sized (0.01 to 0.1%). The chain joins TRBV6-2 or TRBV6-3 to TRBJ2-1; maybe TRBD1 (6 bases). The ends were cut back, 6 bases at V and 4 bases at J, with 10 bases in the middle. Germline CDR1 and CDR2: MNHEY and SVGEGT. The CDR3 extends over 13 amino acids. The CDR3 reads CASRPGTYNEQFF. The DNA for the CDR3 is TGTGCCAGCAGACCGGGGACATACAATGAGCAGTTCTTC.